This passage covers 11 T cell receptor beta chains from one sample sequenced in a study of blood T cell repertoires in COVID-19. Produced via immunoSEQ multiplex PCR; TCRdb's table is partial and in-frame only. The sample holds some 270,000 clones; about 85% are singletons and the top ten take approximately 6.6%. The sequencing sample was made of PBMCs or T cells enriched from blood (not recorded which). These receptors were collected from a woman in her fifties or sixties who had been exposed to COVID-19.

This sequence joins TRBV19 and TRBJ1-5; no firm D call. The V end was cut by 3 bases, the J end by 9 bases, with 15 bases between. Germline V gene lookup returns CDR1 LNHDA and CDR2 SQIVND (reference sequence). The CDR3 spans 14 residues. The chain's CDR3 is CASSIGSVARPQHF. CDR3 in DNA: TGTGCCAGTAGTATCGGGTCGGTGGCGCGGCCCCAGCATTTT.

The rearrangement links TRBV21-1 to TRBJ1-6; the table's TRBD1 call for D was not verified on the DNA. TRBV21-1 is an annotated pseudogene. The CDR3 is 17 amino acids. The CDR3 loop is CASSPKGRVIHNSPLHF. CDR3 nucleotide sequence: TGTGCCAGCAGCCCAAAAGGCAGGGTTATCCATAATTCACCCCTCCACTTT.

In its sample, this clone was seen a few times. The J gene is TRBJ2-7, the V gene TRBV7-9; D is possibly TRBD1 (5 bases). The CDR3 runs to 12 residues. CDR1 and CDR2 from the germline V gene are SEHNR and FQNEAQ (reference sequence). Trimming pared 9 bases from V and 2 bases from J, leaving 11 bases between. The chain's CDR3 is CASGPRAYEQYF. Here the CDR3 DNA reads TGTGCCAGTGGGCCCAGGGCCTACGAGCAGTACTTC.

A few counts support this clone. V usage is TRBV28 and J usage is TRBJ1-2, with D uncertain. CDR3 length equals 13 residues. From germline, CDR1 is MDHEN and CDR2 SYDVKM. Trimming pared 6 bases from V and 8 bases from J, leaving 16 bases between. This CDR3 reads CASRADLKMGYTF. CDR3 in DNA: TGTGCCAGCAGGGCAGATCTTAAGATGGGCTACACCTTC.

This clone was detected only once. V usage is TRBV25-1 and J usage is TRBJ1-5; D not resolved. The V and J ends lost 2 bases and 7 bases respectively, with 6 bases between them. CDR1 is MGHDK and CDR2 is SYGVNS in the germline V gene. CDR3 length equals 12 residues. This CDR3 is CASSEGWQPQHF. The DNA for the CDR3 is TGTGCCAGCAGTGAAGGCTGGCAGCCCCAGCATTTT.

The chain uses TRBV5-1 and TRBJ2-1, with D possibly being TRBD2 (6 bases). The CDR3 is 12 residues long. Germline CDR1 reads SGHRS; CDR2 reads YFSETQ. The V and J ends lost 3 bases and 8 bases respectively, with 9 bases between them. The CDR3, as DNA: TGCGCCAGCAGCTCCCTAGCGTATGAGCAGTTCTTC. It translates to CASSSLAYEQFF.

This sequence joins TRBV3-1 (or the pseudogene TRBV3-2) and TRBJ1-1; 7 nucleotides align to TRBD1. The V gene's germline CDR1 is LGHDT and CDR2 YNNKEL (reference sequence). Trimming removed 6 bases from V and 7 bases from J; junction bases left unmatched: 5. This CDR3 has 12 residues. The CDR3, as DNA: TGTGCCAGCAGGATTGGGACAGATGAAGCTTTCTTT. Translation: CASRIGTDEAFF.

The rearrangement joins TRBV7-2 to TRBJ2-5; possible D gene TRBD2, 5 bases. The CDR3 contains 14 residues. Trimming left V 5 bases short and J 5 bases short, with 15 bases between. Germline lookup yields CDR1 SGHTA and CDR2 FQGNSA. The CDR3 DNA sequence: TGTGCCAGCAGCGGGCGGGTAGGGAGCGAGACCCAGTACTTC. Translated: CASSGRVGSETQYF. Using reference TRBV7-2 and TRBJ2-5 for the parts outside the CDR3, the full variable domain is GAGVSQSPSNKVTEKGKDVELRCDPISGHTALYWYRQSLGQGLEFLIYFQGNSAPDKSGLPSDRFSAERTGGSVSTLTIQRTQQEDSAVYLCASSGRVGSETQYFGPGTRLLVL.

This chain links TRBV5-4 with TRBJ1-1; D is unresolved. CDR3 length equals 15 residues. V was pared by 4 bases and J by 4 bases, with 17 bases between. The germline CDR1 and CDR2 sequences are SGHNT and YYREEE (reference sequence). CDR3 DNA sequence: TGTGCCAGCAGCCCAGGTCGGTCTAGCCCCACTGAAGCTTTCTTT. Residues: CASSPGRSSPTEAFF.

The gene calls are TRBV6-4 and TRBJ1-2, with 8 bases matching TRBD1. V was pared by 0 bases and J by 4 bases, with 7 bases of the junction left unmatched. Germline V gene lookup returns CDR1 MRHNA and CDR2 SNTAGT. This CDR3 region has 16 residues. The CDR3: CASSDSHRGGGYGYTF. In DNA, the CDR3 is TGTGCCAGCAGTGACTCACACAGGGGGGGAGGCTATGGCTACACCTTC.

The chain has TRBV11-2 and TRBJ1-2; perhaps TRBD1 as D (5 bases). The CDR3 is 15 amino acids. CDR1 and CDR2 (germline): SGHAT, FQNNGV. V was clipped by 3 bases and J by 3 bases, with 14 bases between them. The CDR3 protein is CASSLTAEGDYGYTF. The CDR3 bases are TGTGCCAGCAGCTTGACTGCCGAAGGGGACTATGGCTACACCTTC.